A single sample is the source of the 25 T cell receptor beta chains below, sequenced in a study of OX40 agonist ivuxolimab in advanced cancers. Receptors were amplified or captured by the immunoSEQ multiplex PCR assay. The source is immuneACCESS, and TCRdb retained only in-frame sequences with V and J called. Part of the clones is not carried over; for the studies checked, unresolved V genes explain less than half of this, and the remainder is unexplained. The table for this sample lists tens of thousands of clones; 82% of them were counted only once. 1.4% to 1.5% of the sample rests with the top ten. Specimen: CD4+ or CD8+ T cells sorted from blood, collected in a trial of the OX40 agonist ivuxolimab. These receptors were obtained from an adult with an advanced solid tumor such as melanoma, head and neck, liver or kidney cancer.

The rearrangement uses TRBV6-1 and TRBJ2-2; 7 bases match TRBD2. V lost 3 bases to trimming and J lost 8 bases; unmatched junction nucleotides: 6. This CDR3 is built from 14 residues. CDR1 and CDR2 (germline): MNHNS, SASEGT. The CDR3 reads CASSDYQGLGELFF. CDR3 DNA: TGTGCCAGCAGTGATTACCAGGGACTAGGGGAGCTGTTTTTT.

As for this clone: The junction and the germline gene differ at one end; a read error may be behind it. This chain joins TRBV7-9 and TRBJ2-1; 10 positions agree with TRBD2. The CDR3 runs to 11 residues. CDR1 is SEHNR, CDR2 FQNEAQ, per germline (reference sequence). The CDR3 DNA sequence: TGTGCCAGCAGCCCCGGGACTAGCGTCATCTTC. It is translated as CASSPGTSVIF.

A note on this clone: Relative to the germline gene, one junction end is altered; a read error may explain this. The same CDR3 arises from other DNA sequences in this sample as well. The CDR3 nucleotides are TGTGCCAGCAGTTTACACAGATCGAACACCGAAGCTTTCTTT. Its translation is CASSLHRSNTEAFF. The chain employs TRBV28 and TRBJ1-1; D is unclear. Germline CDR1 and CDR2: MDHEN and SYDVKM. CDR3 length: 14 amino acids.

The V gene is TRBV7-2, the J gene TRBJ2-2; no clear D gene. The CDR3 spans 12 residues. Per germline, CDR1 SGHTA and CDR2 FQGNSA. The ends were cut back, 5 bases at V and 7 bases at J, with 8 bases in the middle. Written as DNA, the CDR3 is TGTGCCAGCAGCCCGTACGGCGGGGAGCTGTTTTTT. It encodes CASSPYGGELFF. Full variable domain (remainder filled in from reference TRBV7-2 and TRBJ2-2): GAGVSQSPSNKVTEKGKDVELRCDPISGHTALYWYRQSLGQGLEFLIYFQGNSAPDKSGLPSDRFSAERTGGSVSTLTIQRTQQEDSAVYLCASSPYGGELFFGEGSRLTVL.

J is TRBJ2-1 and V is TRBV7-8; a possible D gene is TRBD2 (5 bases). This CDR3 comprises 15 residues. The germline gives CDR1 SGHVS, CDR2 FQNEAQ. Trimming took off 7 bases at V and 3 bases at J, with 16 bases between the two ends. The CDR3 sequence: CASKPESGLYNEQFF. CDR3 DNA sequence: TGTGCCAGCAAACCCGAAAGCGGACTCTACAATGAGCAGTTCTTC.

The CDR3 coding sequence is TGTGCCAGCAGCCTGAGCGGAAGATCCTATAATTCACCCCTCCACTTT. This sequence encodes CASSLSGRSYNSPLHF. The J gene is TRBJ1-6, the V gene TRBV5-8; no reliable D call. The V and J ends lost 4 bases and 1 base respectively, with 12 bases between them. This CDR3 contains 16 residues. Germline V gene sequence: CDR1 SGHTS, CDR2 YDEGEE.

The chain couples TRBV19 to TRBJ1-5, with TRBD1 matching 10 bases. V shed 9 bases, J shed 7 bases, and the junction held 12 bases outside the gene matches. Germline-derived CDR1 and CDR2 are LNHDA and SQIVND (reference sequence). The CDR3 runs to 15 residues. CDR3 in amino acids: CASRPGQGYGQPQHF. The DNA of the CDR3 is TGTGCCAGCAGACCGGGACAGGGGTACGGACAGCCCCAGCATTTT.

The rearrangement links TRBV19 to TRBJ2-1, with unresolved D. Germline V gene sequence: CDR1 LNHDA, CDR2 SQIVND (reference sequence). V dropped 0 bases and J dropped 9 bases, with 9 bases sitting between them. The length of the CDR3 is 13 residues. CDR3 sequence: CASSIDIWGEQFF. The DNA for the CDR3 is TGTGCCAGTAGTATAGACATATGGGGTGAGCAGTTCTTC.

J is TRBJ1-1 and V is TRBV7-2, with D uncertain. This CDR3 has 14 amino acids. Germline CDR1 SGHTA, CDR2 FQGNSA. V lost 2 bases and J 11 bases, leaving 18 bases between the germline ends. The CDR3 DNA reads as TGTGCCAGCAGCTTACTCCTGCAGGCCGGCTTGGCTTTCTTT. Translation: CASSLLLQAGLAFF.

The rearrangement links TRBV11-2 to TRBJ1-2; D is ambiguous. V was pared by 2 bases and J by 6 bases, with 16 bases between. Germline CDR1 reads SGHAT; CDR2 reads FQNNGV. The CDR3 is 15 amino acids. CDR3 in amino acids: CASSLLWRTTDGYTF. Here the CDR3 DNA reads TGTGCCAGCAGCTTACTATGGCGCACTACGGATGGCTACACCTTC.

The sample holds a few counts of this clone. V is TRBV6-6 and J is TRBJ2-3, with 12 nucleotides matching TRBD2. This CDR3 region has 15 residues. CDR1 is MNHNY and CDR2 is SVGAGI in the germline V gene (reference sequence). V lost 6 bases to trimming and J lost 0 bases; unmatched junction nucleotides: 1. CDR3 sequence: CASRGTSGSTDTQYF. DNA for the CDR3: TGTGCCAGCAGGGGGACTAGCGGGAGCACAGATACGCAGTATTTT.

V usage is TRBV2 and J usage is TRBJ2-3, with TRBD2 identical over 8 bases. CDR3 length: 13 amino acids. The germline V gene has CDR1 SNHLY and CDR2 FYNNEI. The J segment lost 1 base and the V segment lost 11 bases, leaving 5 bases of the junction unmatched. Here the CDR3 reads CAGRSGGTDTQYF. The CDR3, as DNA: TGTGCCGGCCGTAGCGGGGGCACAGATACGCAGTATTTT.

CDR3 residues: CASSLWRGLRANYGYTF. For the CDR3, the DNA is TGTGCCAGCAGTTTATGGAGGGGACTTAGGGCTAACTATGGCTACACCTTC. The chain employs TRBV28 and TRBJ1-2, with D maybe TRBD1 (5 bases). CDR3 length: 17 residues. Deletions cut 0 bases from V and 0 bases from J, with 14 bases between. Germline V gives CDR1 MDHEN, CDR2 SYDVKM.

J is TRBJ2-1 and V is TRBV29-1; D gene uncertain. The germline V and J ends were trimmed by 5 bases and 8 bases, with 16 bases remaining between them. The CDR3 consists of 13 residues. Germline CDR1 and CDR2: SQVTM and ANQGSEA. CDR3 bases: TGCAGCGTTCGGGTCTGGCCTCGAGATGAGCAGTTCTTC. It codes for CSVRVWPRDEQFF.

This clone appeared a single time. This rearrangement joins TRBV5-8 to TRBJ2-7, with a possible D match to TRBD1 (7 bases). Germline-derived CDR1 and CDR2 are SGHTS and YDEGEE. CDR3 size: 15 residues. V was shortened by 4 bases and J by 3 bases, with 17 bases between the two germline ends. The CDR3 coding sequence is TGTGCCAGCAGCGGATCGACAGGGAGGCGCTACGAGCAGTACTTC. Amino acids: CASSGSTGRRYEQYF.

This clone has more than one count but fewer than ten. V gene TRBV9 combines with J gene TRBJ2-3; 7 positions agree with TRBD2. Germline V gene sequence: CDR1 SGDLS, CDR2 YYNGEE. The CDR3 totals 15 residues. The ends lost 0 bases at V and 2 bases at J; junction bases unmatched: 3. CDR3 loop: CASSVGGGPTDTQYF. DNA of the CDR3: TGTGCCAGCAGCGTAGGCGGGGGACCCACAGATACGCAGTATTTT.

The CDR3 nucleotides are TGCAGCGTTGTGAGACGGCCCCCGAACACTGAAGCTTTCTTT. Protein sequence: CSVVRRPPNTEAFF. The V gene is TRBV29-1, the J gene TRBJ1-1, with D hard to call. The CDR3 totals 14 residues. V lost 4 bases, J lost 1 base, and 13 bases lay in between. In germline, CDR1 is SQVTM, CDR2 ANQGSEA.

The chain uses TRBV19 and TRBJ2-2, with 9 bases matching TRBD2. Germline CDR1 reads LNHDA; CDR2 reads SQIVND (reference sequence). Losses at the gene ends were 3 bases for V and 5 bases for J; bases not matched to a gene: 4. There are 15 residues in the CDR3. The CDR3 coding sequence is TGTGCCAGTAGTATTACTAGCGGGCAAACCGGGGAGCTGTTTTTT. Translated, it gives CASSITSGQTGELFF.

The chain carries TRBV7-2 and TRBJ2-1; 9 bases are shared with TRBD2. The CDR3 is made up of 14 amino acids. CDR1 is SGHTA, CDR2 FQGNSA, per germline. The J segment lost 10 bases and the V segment lost 3 bases, leaving 7 bases of the junction unmatched. The CDR3 nucleotides read TGTGCCAGCAGCTTGCGGGGGGGATGGTCGGAGCAGTTCTTC. Its translation is CASSLRGGWSEQFF.

The chain uses TRBV6-1 and TRBJ1-2; maybe TRBD1 (6 bases). V lost 3 bases and J 6 bases, leaving 11 bases between the germline ends. CDR1 and CDR2 (germline): MNHNS, SASEGT. CDR3 length equals 13 residues. The CDR3 region has the DNA TGTGCCAGCAGTGAGTCAAACAGGGATGGCTACACCTTC. Encoded protein: CASSESNRDGYTF.

This clone was counted only a few times. This sample includes further DNA sequences coding for the same CDR3. This chain joins TRBV7-2 and TRBJ2-7; D unclear. The V gene's germline CDR1 is SGHTA and CDR2 FQGNSA. V shed 3 bases and J shed 0 bases, with 3 bases lying between them. This CDR3 region has 12 residues. The CDR3, as DNA: TGTGCCAGCAGCTTGAGCTCCTACGAGCAGTACTTC. Translating it yields CASSLSSYEQYF.

In regard to this clone: This specimen includes other DNA sequences encoding the same CDR3. V gene TRBV5-4 combines with J gene TRBJ2-1; 10 nucleotides match TRBD1. The ends lost 3 bases at V and 8 bases at J; junction bases unmatched: 2. The CDR3 is made up of 13 amino acids. From germline, CDR1 is SGHNT and CDR2 YYREEE (reference sequence). The DNA for the CDR3 is TGTGCCAGCAGCTCGACAGGGGGCCATGAGCAGTTCTTC. Its translation: CASSSTGGHEQFF.

A word on this clone: A junction end diverges from the germline sequence, so it may reflect a read error. The gene calls are TRBV5-5 and TRBJ2-7, with D unclear. Germline-derived CDR1 and CDR2 are SGHKS and YYEKEE (reference sequence). This CDR3 comprises 11 residues. The CDR3 nucleotides read TGTGCCAGCAGCTCTCGTATGTTGCCCACCTTC. Residues: CASSSRMLPTF.

This chain connects TRBV18 to TRBJ1-1; 7 bases agree with TRBD1. The CDR3 consists of 11 residues. CDR1 is KGHSH, CDR2 LQKENI, per germline. V shed 8 bases and J 7 bases; nucleotides not matched to a gene: 4. The CDR3 here is CASTRDSEAFF. CDR3 sequence (DNA): TGTGCCAGCACCCGGGACAGTGAAGCTTTCTTT.

In this sample, this clone turned up a few times. The chain employs TRBV5-1 and TRBJ2-3, with 10 bases identical to TRBD2. Germline CDR1 SGHRS, CDR2 YFSETQ. The CDR3 covers 17 residues. V lost 4 bases to trimming and J lost 1 base; unmatched junction nucleotides: 9. The CDR3 reads CASSLPGLAIGTDTQYF. DNA of the CDR3: TGCGCCAGCAGCCTACCGGGACTAGCGATTGGCACAGATACGCAGTATTTT.